This TCR beta chain was identified in a study of control samples from healthy donors and cancer patients (TCRdb year 2020). The library was made by the immunoSEQ multiplex PCR assay. TCRdb retrieved this table from immuneACCESS and kept in-frame rearrangements only. Not all clones are present; in checked studies, unresolved V genes account for under half, and no reason is known for the remainder. This sample gives 120,000 or so clones in total; roughly 90% of them show up just once. The ten biggest clones cover 40% of the sample. On this clone itself: What antigen it recognizes has not been identified. Base qualities are missing; no much larger clone stands one base away.

The sequencing input was blood. This clonotype originated in a man aged 50 or older in good health.

The nucleotides are TGTGCCAGCAGCTCTTCCAGAGCGGGGGAGACCCAGTACTTC. This is translated as CASSSSRAGETQYF. This chain joins TRBV3-1 (or the pseudogene TRBV3-2) to TRBJ2-5; 7 of the junction bases match TRBD2. V lost 5 bases and J lost 5 bases, and the count of bases not matched to a germline gene is 8. Including cysteine and phenylalanine, the CDR3 has 14 amino acids. Only the CDR3 DNA stays, 42 bases, in frame from base 1. In the germline V gene (reference sequence), CDR1 corresponds to LGHDT and CDR2 to YNNKEL.